These T cell receptor beta chains were read from a single sample in a study of early T cells in non-severe SARS-CoV-2 infection. TCRdb reprocessed the 5' RACE reads with MiXCR, giving one entry per CDR3 protein. The sample carries around 27,000 distinct CDR3 sequences, 3.9% recorded once. The specimen was whole blood. The receptors stem from an adult who was a healthcare worker with PCR-confirmed SARS-CoV-2 infection or an uninfected control (not recorded which). CDR3s include the opening cysteine and the closing phenylalanine or tryptophan. The D gene is left open where the match is weak. Some rows mark clone size as missing; the rest say once, few, many or name a class of expanded clone.

V gene: TRBV20-1
D gene: .
clone size: few
J gene: TRBJ2-5
CDR3 protein: CSARDLPGQTQYF
CDR3 DNA: TGCAGTGCTAGAGATCTCCCGGGGCAGACCCAGTACTTC

V gene: TRBV5-5
D gene: .
clone size: many
J gene: TRBJ2-1
CDR3 protein: CASSLDPTGAGYNEQFF
CDR3 DNA: TGTGCCAGCAGCTTGGACCCCACAGGGGCGGGATACAATGAGCAGTTCTTC

V gene: TRBV6-5
D gene: TRBD2
clone size: few
J gene: TRBJ2-1
CDR3 protein: CASSSSGGVYNEQFF
CDR3 DNA: TGTGCCAGCAGCTCTAGCGGGGGGGTTTACAATGAGCAGTTCTTC

V gene: TRBV18
D gene: .
clone size: .
J gene: TRBJ2-3
CDR3 protein: CASSPLADARGDTQYF
CDR3 DNA: TGTGCCAGCTCACCCCTAGCGGACGCCAGGGGAGATACGCAGTATTTT

V gene: TRBV7-8
D gene: TRBD2
clone size: many
J gene: TRBJ2-3
CDR3 protein: CASSLVPTSTDTQYF
CDR3 DNA: TGTGCCAGCAGCTTAGTCCCGACTAGCACGGATACGCAGTATTTT

V gene: TRBV12-3/TRBV12-4
D gene: .
clone size: .
J gene: TRBJ2-3
CDR3 protein: CASSLTADTQYF
CDR3 DNA: TGTGCCAGCAGTTTGACTGCAGATACGCAGTATTTT

V gene: TRBV11-2
D gene: .
clone size: .
J gene: TRBJ2-3
CDR3 protein: CASSFSQGVGTQYF
CDR3 DNA: TGTGCCAGCAGCTTCTCACAGGGCGTAGGTACGCAGTATTTT

V gene: TRBV14
D gene: TRBD2
clone size: many
J gene: TRBJ2-2
CDR3 protein: CASSQDRWLAGGPGTGELFF
CDR3 DNA: TGTGCCAGCAGCCAAGATCGGTGGCTAGCGGGAGGCCCGGGGACCGGGGAGCTGTTTTTT

V gene: TRBV9
D gene: TRBD1
clone size: many
J gene: TRBJ2-7
CDR3 protein: CASSDRDRSYEQYF
CDR3 DNA: TGTGCCAGCAGTGACCGGGACAGGTCCTACGAGCAGTACTTC

V gene: TRBV29-1
D gene: TRBD1
clone size: many
J gene: TRBJ2-2
CDR3 protein: CSVDRGLNTGELFF
CDR3 DNA: TGCAGCGTCGACAGGGGTCTGAACACCGGGGAGCTGTTTTTT

V gene: TRBV7-3
D gene: .
clone size: many
J gene: TRBJ2-2
CDR3 protein: CASSLYVGETTGELFF
CDR3 DNA: TGTGCCAGCAGCTTATACGTCGGGGAGACTACCGGGGAGCTGTTTTTT

V gene: TRBV5-8
D gene: .
clone size: few
J gene: TRBJ2-7
CDR3 protein: CASSLRSGFEQYF
CDR3 DNA: TGTGCCAGCAGCTTGAGGTCAGGCTTCGAGCAGTACTTC

V gene: TRBV5-1
D gene: .
clone size: many
J gene: TRBJ2-1
CDR3 protein: CASSLGSFSYNEQFF
CDR3 DNA: TGCGCCAGCAGCTTGGGGAGCTTCTCCTACAATGAGCAGTTCTTC

V gene: TRBV7-6
D gene: .
clone size: many
J gene: TRBJ2-2
CDR3 protein: CASSRLNTGELFF
CDR3 DNA: TGTGCCAGCAGCCGACTGAACACCGGGGAGCTGTTTTTT

V gene: TRBV7-2
D gene: .
clone size: medium-sized
J gene: TRBJ2-3
CDR3 protein: CASSSSGPDTQYF
CDR3 DNA: TGTGCCAGCAGCTCCAGCGGTCCGGATACGCAGTATTTT

V gene: TRBV19
D gene: TRBD2
clone size: many
J gene: TRBJ2-7
CDR3 protein: CASSITRTSYEQYF
CDR3 DNA: TGTGCCAGTAGCATCACCCGGACTAGCTACGAGCAGTACTTC

V gene: TRBV14
D gene: TRBD1
clone size: .
J gene: TRBJ2-7
CDR3 protein: CACSLPGTGVYEQYF
CDR3 DNA: TGTGCCTGCAGCCTACCCGGGACAGGGGTTTACGAGCAGTACTTC

V gene: TRBV21-1
D gene: .
clone size: many
J gene: TRBJ2-3
CDR3 protein: CASSKLLTPELWGNTQYF
CDR3 DNA: TGTGCCAGCAGCAAATTGTTGACGCCCGAGCTTTGGGGGAATACGCAGTATTTT

V gene: TRBV10-2
D gene: TRBD2
clone size: many
J gene: TRBJ2-1
CDR3 protein: CASRGSGSFGNEQFF
CDR3 DNA: TGCGCCAGCAGGGGGAGCGGGAGCTTCGGGAATGAGCAGTTCTTC

V gene: TRBV6-5
D gene: .
clone size: many
J gene: TRBJ1-1
CDR3 protein: CASSYSAPPGARAEAFF
CDR3 DNA: TGTGCCAGCAGTTACTCGGCCCCACCCGGCGCGAGGGCTGAAGCTTTCTTT

V gene: TRBV27
D gene: TRBD2
clone size: many
J gene: TRBJ2-2
CDR3 protein: CASTPWTSGRTGELFF
CDR3 DNA: TGTGCCAGCACCCCTTGGACTAGCGGGAGAACCGGGGAGCTGTTTTTT

V gene: TRBV6-2/TRBV6-3
D gene: .
clone size: many
J gene: TRBJ2-5
CDR3 protein: CASRLAGAALETQYF
CDR3 DNA: TGTGCCAGCAGACTCGCAGGGGCCGCTCTGGAGACCCAGTACTTC

V gene: TRBV7-8
D gene: .
clone size: few
J gene: TRBJ1-2
CDR3 protein: CASSLAGRIINYGYTF
CDR3 DNA: TGTGCCAGCAGCTTAGCCGGACGGATAATTAACTATGGCTACACCTTC

V gene: TRBV7-3
D gene: .
clone size: few
J gene: TRBJ2-2
CDR3 protein: CASSLTGLAGELFF
CDR3 DNA: TGTGCCAGCAGCTTAACGGGGTTAGCCGGGGAGCTGTTTTTT

V gene: TRBV12-3/TRBV12-4
D gene: .
clone size: few
J gene: TRBJ2-1
CDR3 protein: CASGFAELYEQFF
CDR3 DNA: TGTGCCAGTGGTTTTGCGGAGTTGTATGAGCAGTTCTTC

V gene: TRBV7-9
D gene: .
clone size: medium-sized
J gene: TRBJ2-4
CDR3 protein: CASSSPGFGNIQYF
CDR3 DNA: TGTGCCAGCAGCTCTCCGGGTTTCGGAAACATTCAGTACTTC

V gene: TRBV19
D gene: .
clone size: many
J gene: TRBJ2-2
CDR3 protein: CASSKSGRVRELFF
CDR3 DNA: TGTGCCAGCTCTAAATCCGGACGGGTCCGGGAGCTGTTTTTT

V gene: TRBV7-2
D gene: .
clone size: many
J gene: TRBJ2-3
CDR3 protein: CASNPLYPDTQYF
CDR3 DNA: TGTGCCAGCAACCCCCTTTATCCAGATACGCAGTATTTT

V gene: TRBV7-2
D gene: TRBD1
clone size: many
J gene: TRBJ1-1
CDR3 protein: CASSWWTGQLTEAFF
CDR3 DNA: TGTGCCAGCAGCTGGTGGACAGGGCAACTCACTGAAGCTTTCTTT

V gene: TRBV6-2/TRBV6-3
D gene: .
clone size: .
J gene: TRBJ2-7
CDR3 protein: CASSNGMEQYF
CDR3 DNA: TGTGCCAGCTCCAACGGAATGGAGCAGTACTTC

V gene: TRBV11-1
D gene: .
clone size: .
J gene: TRBJ2-5
CDR3 protein: CASSSFFDWGEETQYF
CDR3 DNA: TGTGCCAGCAGCTCATTTTTTGATTGGGGCGAAGAGACCCAGTACTTC

V gene: TRBV5-1
D gene: .
clone size: few
J gene: TRBJ1-4
CDR3 protein: CASSLKSGMGTNEKLFF
CDR3 DNA: TGCGCCAGCAGCTTAAAGTCAGGGATGGGGACTAATGAAAAACTGTTTTTT

V gene: TRBV5-4
D gene: TRBD1
clone size: many
J gene: TRBJ2-5
CDR3 protein: CASAKGGAGETQYF
CDR3 DNA: TGTGCCAGCGCCAAAGGGGGCGCAGGGGAGACCCAGTACTTC

V gene: TRBV10-3
D gene: .
clone size: many
J gene: TRBJ1-3
CDR3 protein: CAIIGGPGNTIYF
CDR3 DNA: TGTGCCATCATCGGAGGACCTGGAAACACCATATATTTT

V gene: TRBV11-1
D gene: .
clone size: many
J gene: TRBJ2-7
CDR3 protein: CASSSSAGTSYEQYF
CDR3 DNA: TGTGCCAGCAGCTCCTCGGCAGGGACTTCCTACGAGCAGTACTTC

V gene: TRBV2
D gene: .
clone size: .
J gene: TRBJ1-2
CDR3 protein: CASTAAMEGYTF
CDR3 DNA: TGTGCCAGCACCGCTGCGATGGAGGGCTACACCTTC

V gene: TRBV6-4
D gene: .
clone size: many
J gene: TRBJ2-1
CDR3 protein: CASSSTEYNEQFF
CDR3 DNA: TGTGCCAGCAGTTCGACGGAATACAATGAGCAGTTCTTC